This TCR beta chain was recovered during a study of blood T cell repertoires in COVID-19. This clone was detected only once. Here immunoSEQ multiplex PCR was the method, and the copy in TCRdb shows in-frame clones only, minus some. The table includes about 110,000 clones, roughly 83% detected once. V was clipped by 4 bases and J by 4 bases, with 13 bases between them. The CDR3 contains 13 residues. Germline CDR1 reads GTSNPN; CDR2 reads SVGIG (reference sequence). This clonotype originated in a woman aged 70-85 years with acute or convalescent COVID-19. The rearrangement links TRBV30 to TRBJ1-1; D is uncertain. Specimen: peripheral blood. The CDR3 here is CAWTLSLGTEAFF. The CDR3 DNA sequence: TGTGCCTGGACCCTCTCCCTCGGCACTGAAGCTTTCTTT. The full variable domain, in which reference TRBV30 and TRBJ1-1 provide the parts outside the CDR3, is SQTIHQWPATLVQPVGSPLSLECTVEGTSNPNLYWYRQAAGRGLQLLFYSVGIGQISSEVPQNLSASRPQDRQFILSSKKLLLSDSGFYLCAWTLSLGTEAFFGQGTRLTVV.